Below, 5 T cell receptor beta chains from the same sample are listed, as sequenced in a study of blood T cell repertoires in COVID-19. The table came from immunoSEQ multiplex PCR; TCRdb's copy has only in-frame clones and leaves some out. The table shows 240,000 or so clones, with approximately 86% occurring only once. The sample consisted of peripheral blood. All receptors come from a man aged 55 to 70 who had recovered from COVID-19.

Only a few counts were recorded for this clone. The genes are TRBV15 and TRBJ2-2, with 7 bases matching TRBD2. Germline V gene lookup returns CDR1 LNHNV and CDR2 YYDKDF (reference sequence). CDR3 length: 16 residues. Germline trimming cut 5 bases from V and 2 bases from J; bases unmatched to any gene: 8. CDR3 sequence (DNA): TGTGCCACCAGCCAGAGACTAGCCCCCAACACCGGGGAGCTGTTTTTT. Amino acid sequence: CATSQRLAPNTGELFF.

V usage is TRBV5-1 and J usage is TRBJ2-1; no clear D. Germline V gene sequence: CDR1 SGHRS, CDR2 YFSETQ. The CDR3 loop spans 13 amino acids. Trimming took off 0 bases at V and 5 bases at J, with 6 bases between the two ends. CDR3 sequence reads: CASSLGINNEQFF. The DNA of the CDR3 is TGCGCCAGCAGCTTGGGTATAAACAATGAGCAGTTCTTC.

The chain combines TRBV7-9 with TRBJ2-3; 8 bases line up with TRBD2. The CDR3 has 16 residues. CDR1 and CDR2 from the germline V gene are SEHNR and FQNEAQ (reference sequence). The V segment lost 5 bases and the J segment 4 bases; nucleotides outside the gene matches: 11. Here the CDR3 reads CASSQAKRGIPDTQYF. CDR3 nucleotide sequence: TGTGCCAGCAGCCAAGCCAAGCGGGGGATACCAGATACGCAGTATTTT.

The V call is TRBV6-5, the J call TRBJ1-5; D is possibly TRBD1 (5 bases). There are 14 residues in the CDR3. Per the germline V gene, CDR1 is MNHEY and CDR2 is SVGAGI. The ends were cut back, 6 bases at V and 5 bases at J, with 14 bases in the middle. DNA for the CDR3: TGTGCCAGCAGGAGGGCAGGGAGGGATCAGCCCCAGCATTTT. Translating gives CASRRAGRDQPQHF.

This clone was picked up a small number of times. The CDR3 loop reads CASSPGGRISNQPQHF. The CDR3 DNA reads TGTGCCAGCAGCCCCGGGGGAAGGATAAGCAATCAGCCCCAGCATTTT. V is TRBV2 and J is TRBJ1-5; weak D call: TRBD1 (5 bases). Trimming removed 6 bases at V and 1 base at J, with 16 bases between. This CDR3 contains 16 residues. The germline gives CDR1 SNHLY, CDR2 FYNNEI.